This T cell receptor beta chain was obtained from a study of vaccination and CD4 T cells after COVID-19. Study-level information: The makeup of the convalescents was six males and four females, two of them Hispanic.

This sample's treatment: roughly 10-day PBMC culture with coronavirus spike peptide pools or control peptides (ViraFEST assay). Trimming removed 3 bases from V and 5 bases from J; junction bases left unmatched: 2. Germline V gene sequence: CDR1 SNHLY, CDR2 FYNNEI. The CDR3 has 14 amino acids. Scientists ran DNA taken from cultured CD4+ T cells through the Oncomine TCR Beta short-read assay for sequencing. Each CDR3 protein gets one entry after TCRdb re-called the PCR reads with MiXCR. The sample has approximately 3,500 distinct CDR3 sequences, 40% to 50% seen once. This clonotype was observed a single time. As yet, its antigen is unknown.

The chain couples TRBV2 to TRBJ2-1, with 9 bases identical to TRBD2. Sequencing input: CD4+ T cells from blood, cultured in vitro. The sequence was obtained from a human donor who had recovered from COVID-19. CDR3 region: CASSDPSGDNEQFF. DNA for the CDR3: TGTGCCAGCAGTGACCCTAGCGGGGACAATGAGCAGTTCTTC. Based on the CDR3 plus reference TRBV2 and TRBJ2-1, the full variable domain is EPEVTQTPSHQVTQMGQEVILRCVPISNHLYFYWYRQILGQKVEFLVSFYNNEISEKSEIFDDQFSVERPDGSNFTLKIRSTKLEDSAMYFCASSDPSGDNEQFFGPGTRLTVL.